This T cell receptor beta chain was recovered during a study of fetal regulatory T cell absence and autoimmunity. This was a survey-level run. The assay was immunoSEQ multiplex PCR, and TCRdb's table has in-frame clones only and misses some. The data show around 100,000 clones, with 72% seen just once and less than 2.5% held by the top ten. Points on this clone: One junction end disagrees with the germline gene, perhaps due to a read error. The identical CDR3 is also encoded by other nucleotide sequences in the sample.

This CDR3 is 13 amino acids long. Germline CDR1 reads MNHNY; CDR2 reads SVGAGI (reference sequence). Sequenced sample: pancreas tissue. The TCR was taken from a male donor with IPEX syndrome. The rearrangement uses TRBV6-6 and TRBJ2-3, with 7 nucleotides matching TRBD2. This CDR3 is CASREGLSHTQYF. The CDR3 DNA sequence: TGCGCCAGCAGGGAGGGACTGTCCCATACGCAGTATTTT.